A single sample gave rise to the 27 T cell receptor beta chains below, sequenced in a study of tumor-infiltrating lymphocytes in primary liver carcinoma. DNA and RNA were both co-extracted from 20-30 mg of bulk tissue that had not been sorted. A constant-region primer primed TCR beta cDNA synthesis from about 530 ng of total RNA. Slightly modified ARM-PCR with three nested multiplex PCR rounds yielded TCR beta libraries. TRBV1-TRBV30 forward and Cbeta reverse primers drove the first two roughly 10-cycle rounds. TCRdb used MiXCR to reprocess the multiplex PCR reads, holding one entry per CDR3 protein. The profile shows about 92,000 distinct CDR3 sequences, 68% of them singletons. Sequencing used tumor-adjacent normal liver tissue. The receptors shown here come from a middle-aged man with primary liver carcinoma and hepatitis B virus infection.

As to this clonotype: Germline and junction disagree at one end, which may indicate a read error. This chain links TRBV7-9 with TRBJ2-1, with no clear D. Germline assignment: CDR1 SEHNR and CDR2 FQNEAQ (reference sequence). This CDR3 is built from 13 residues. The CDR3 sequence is CASSVALGREQFF. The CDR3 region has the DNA TGTGCCAGCAGCGTAGCATTGGGTAGGGAGCAGTTCTTC.

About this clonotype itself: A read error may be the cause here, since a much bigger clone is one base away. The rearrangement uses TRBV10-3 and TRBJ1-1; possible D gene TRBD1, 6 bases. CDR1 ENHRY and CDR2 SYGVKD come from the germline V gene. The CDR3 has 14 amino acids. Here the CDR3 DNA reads TGTGCCATCAGTGATGGGGGGCCGCACACTGAAGCTTCCTTT. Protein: CAISDGGPHTEASF.

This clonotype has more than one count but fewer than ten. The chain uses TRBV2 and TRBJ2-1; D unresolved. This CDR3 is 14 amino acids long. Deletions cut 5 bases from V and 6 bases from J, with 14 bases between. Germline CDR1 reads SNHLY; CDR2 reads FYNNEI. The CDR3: CASSRLGPANEQFF. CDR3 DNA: TGTGCCAGCAGTCGCCTAGGACCGGCCAATGAGCAGTTCTTC.

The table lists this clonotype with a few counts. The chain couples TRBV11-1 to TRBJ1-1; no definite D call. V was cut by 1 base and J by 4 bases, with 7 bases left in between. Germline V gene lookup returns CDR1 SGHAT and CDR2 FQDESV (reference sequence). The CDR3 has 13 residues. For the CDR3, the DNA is TGTGCCAGCAGCTTAGAAAAGTTCACTGAAGCTTTCTTT. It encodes CASSLEKFTEAFF.

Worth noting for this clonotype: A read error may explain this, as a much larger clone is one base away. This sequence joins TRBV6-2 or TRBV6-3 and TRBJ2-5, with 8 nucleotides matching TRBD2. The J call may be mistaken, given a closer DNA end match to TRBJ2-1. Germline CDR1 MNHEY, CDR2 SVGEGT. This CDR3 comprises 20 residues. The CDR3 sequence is CASSYEEGGISGKPNNEQFF. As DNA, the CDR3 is TGTGCCAGCAGTTACGAGGAAGGGGGAATTAGCGGGAAGCCAAACAATGAGCAGTTCTTC.

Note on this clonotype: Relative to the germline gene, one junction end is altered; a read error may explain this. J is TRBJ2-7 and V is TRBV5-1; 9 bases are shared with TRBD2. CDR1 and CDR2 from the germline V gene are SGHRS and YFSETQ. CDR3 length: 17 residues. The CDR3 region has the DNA TGTGCCAACAGCTTGGCTGGGAGTGCGGGAGGGAACTACGAGCAGTACTTC. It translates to CANSLAGSAGGNYEQYF.

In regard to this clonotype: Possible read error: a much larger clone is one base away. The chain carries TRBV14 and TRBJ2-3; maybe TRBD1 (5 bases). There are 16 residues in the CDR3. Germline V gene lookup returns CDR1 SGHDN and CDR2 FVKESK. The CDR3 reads CASSQGDSQSTDMQYF. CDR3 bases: TGTGCCAGCAGCCAAGGTGACAGTCAGTCCACAGATATGCAGTATTTT.

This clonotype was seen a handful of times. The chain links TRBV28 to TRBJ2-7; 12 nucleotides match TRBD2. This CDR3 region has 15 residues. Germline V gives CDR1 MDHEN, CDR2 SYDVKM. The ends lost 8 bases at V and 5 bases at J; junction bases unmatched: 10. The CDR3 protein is CASESPTSGRHEQYF. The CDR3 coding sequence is TGTGCCAGCGAGAGCCCGACTAGCGGGAGACACGAGCAGTACTTC.

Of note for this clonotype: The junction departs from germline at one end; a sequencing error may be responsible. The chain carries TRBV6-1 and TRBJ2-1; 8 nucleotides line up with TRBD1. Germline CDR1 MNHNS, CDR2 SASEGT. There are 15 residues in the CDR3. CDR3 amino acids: CAGSGSQGAWYEHFF. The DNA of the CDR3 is TGTGCCGGCAGTGGTAGTCAGGGGGCTTGGTATGAGCATTTCTTC.

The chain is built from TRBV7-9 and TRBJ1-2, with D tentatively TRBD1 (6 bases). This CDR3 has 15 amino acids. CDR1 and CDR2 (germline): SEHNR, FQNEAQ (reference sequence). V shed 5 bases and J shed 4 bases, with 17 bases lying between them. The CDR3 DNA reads TGTGCCAGCAGCCAGGGGAACCTCTCAGGCTATGGCTACACCTTC. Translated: CASSQGNLSGYGYTF.

The CDR3: CASSSDRYEQYF. As DNA, the CDR3 is TGTGCCAGCAGCTCTGACAGATACGAGCAGTACTTC. The rearrangement joins TRBV5-5 to TRBJ2-7; possibly TRBD1 for D (5 bases). This CDR3 comprises 12 residues. In germline, CDR1 is SGHKS, CDR2 YYEKEE (reference sequence). V was clipped by 3 bases and J by 4 bases, with 8 bases between them.

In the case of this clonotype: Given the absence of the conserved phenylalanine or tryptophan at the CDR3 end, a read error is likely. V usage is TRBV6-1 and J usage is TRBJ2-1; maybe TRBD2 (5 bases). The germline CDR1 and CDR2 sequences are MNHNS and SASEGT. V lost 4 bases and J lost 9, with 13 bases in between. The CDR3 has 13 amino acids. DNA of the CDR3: TGTGCCAGCAGTGTTACAGAGGGAGCTGAGCAGTTCTCC. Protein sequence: CASSVTEGAEQFS.

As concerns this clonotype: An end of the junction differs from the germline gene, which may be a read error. CDR3 region: CASSLASLKFHSYNEQFF. CDR3 coding DNA: TGTGCCAGCAGTTTAGCAAGCCTCAAATTCCACTCCTACAATGAGCAGTTCTTC. This chain connects TRBV11-2 to TRBJ2-1, with D hard to call. Per germline, CDR1 SGHAT and CDR2 FQNNGV. The CDR3 runs to 18 residues.

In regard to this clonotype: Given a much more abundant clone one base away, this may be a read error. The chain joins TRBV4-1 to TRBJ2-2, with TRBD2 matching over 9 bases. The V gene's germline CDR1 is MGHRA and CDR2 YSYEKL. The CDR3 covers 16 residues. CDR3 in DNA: TGCGCCGGCAGCCTCTTAGCGGGAGTGGGCACCGGGGAGCTGTTTTTT. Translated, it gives CAGSLLAGVGTGELFF.

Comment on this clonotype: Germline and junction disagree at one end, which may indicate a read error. The CDR3 sequence is CAIRFAGNTGELLF. DNA for the CDR3: TGTGCCATCAGGTTTGCAGGGAACACCGGTGAGCTGCTTTTT. The V gene is TRBV10-3, the J gene TRBJ2-2; TRBD1 is a possible D gene (5 bases). Germline CDR1 reads ENHRY; CDR2 reads SYGVKD. The CDR3 extends over 14 amino acids.

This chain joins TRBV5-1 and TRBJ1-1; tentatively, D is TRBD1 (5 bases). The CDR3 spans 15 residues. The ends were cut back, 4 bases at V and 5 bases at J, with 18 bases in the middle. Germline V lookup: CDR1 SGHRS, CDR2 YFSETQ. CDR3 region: CASSPGSRESTEAFF. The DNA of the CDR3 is TGCGCCAGCAGCCCAGGGAGCAGGGAGTCGACTGAAGCTTTCTTT.

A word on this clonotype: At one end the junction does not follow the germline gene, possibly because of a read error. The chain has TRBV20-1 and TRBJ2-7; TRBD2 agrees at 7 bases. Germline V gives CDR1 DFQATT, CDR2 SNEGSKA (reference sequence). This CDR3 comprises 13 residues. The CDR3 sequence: CSVRPGGSYEQYF. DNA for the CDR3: TGCAGTGTTAGACCGGGAGGCTCCTACGAGCAGTACTTC.

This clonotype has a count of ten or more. The CDR3 nucleotides read TGTGCCAGCAGTGAAGTGTCAGCCGGGGAGCTGTTTTTT. Translation: CASSEVSAGELFF. The gene calls are TRBV6-1 and TRBJ2-2; the D is unclear. The CDR3 loop spans 13 amino acids. Trimming removed 1 base from V and 6 bases from J, with 6 bases in between. Germline V CDR1 and CDR2: MNHNS, SASEGT.

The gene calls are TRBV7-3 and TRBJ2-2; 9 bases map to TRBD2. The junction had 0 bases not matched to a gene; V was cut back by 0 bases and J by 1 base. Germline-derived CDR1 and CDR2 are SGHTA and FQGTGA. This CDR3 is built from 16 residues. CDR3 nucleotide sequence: TGTGCCAGCAGCTTAACACTAGCGGGGAACACCGGGGAGCTGTTTTTT. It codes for CASSLTLAGNTGELFF.

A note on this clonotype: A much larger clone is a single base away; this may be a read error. DNA for the CDR3: TGTGCCAGCAGGGAGGGAGTAAACCCGATTTACGAGCAGTACTTC. Residues: CASREGVNPIYEQYF. The chain links TRBV6-6 to TRBJ2-7, with D possibly TRBD2 on 6 matching bases. Germline V CDR1 and CDR2: MNHNY, SVGAGI (reference sequence). This CDR3 has 15 residues. V was clipped by 6 bases and J by 4 bases, with 19 bases between them.

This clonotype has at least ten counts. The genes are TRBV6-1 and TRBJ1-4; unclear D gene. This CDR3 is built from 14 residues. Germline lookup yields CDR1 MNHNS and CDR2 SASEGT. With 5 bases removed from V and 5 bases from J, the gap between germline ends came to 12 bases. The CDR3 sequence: CASSKDLQNEKLFF. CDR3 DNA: TGTGCCAGCAGTAAGGACTTACAAAATGAAAAACTGTTTTTT.

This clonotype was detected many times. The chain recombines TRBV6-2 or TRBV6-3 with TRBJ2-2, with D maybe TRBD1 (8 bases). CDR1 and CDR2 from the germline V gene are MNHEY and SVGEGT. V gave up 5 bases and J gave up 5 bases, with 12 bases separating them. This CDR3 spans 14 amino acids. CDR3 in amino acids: CASSDRGGTGELFF. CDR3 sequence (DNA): TGTGCCAGCAGTGACAGGGGAGGGACCGGGGAGCTGTTTTTT.

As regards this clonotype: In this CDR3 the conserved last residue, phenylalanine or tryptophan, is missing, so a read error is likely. The CDR3 reads CAWTREPGNIQYL. The CDR3 nucleotides are TGTGCCTGGACGAGAGAACCGGGAAACATTCAGTACCTC. The chain is built from TRBV30 and TRBJ2-4; D is ambiguous. CDR3 size: 13 residues. The germline V and J ends were trimmed by 4 bases and 6 bases, with 13 bases remaining between them. Germline V CDR1 and CDR2: GTSNPN, SVGIG (reference sequence).

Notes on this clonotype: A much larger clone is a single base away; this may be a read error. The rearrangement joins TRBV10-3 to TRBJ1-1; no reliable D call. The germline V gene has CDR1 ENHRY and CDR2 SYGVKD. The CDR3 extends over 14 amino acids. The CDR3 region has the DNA TGTGCCATCAGTGGCAACTACATGAACACTGGAGCTTTCTTT. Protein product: CAISGNYMNTGAFF.

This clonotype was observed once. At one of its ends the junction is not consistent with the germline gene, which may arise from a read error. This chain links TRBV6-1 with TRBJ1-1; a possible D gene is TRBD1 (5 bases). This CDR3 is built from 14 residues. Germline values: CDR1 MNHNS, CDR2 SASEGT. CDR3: CASSAMKGNTGAFF. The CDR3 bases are TGTGCCAGCAGTGCGATGAAGGGGAACACTGGAGCTTTCTTT.

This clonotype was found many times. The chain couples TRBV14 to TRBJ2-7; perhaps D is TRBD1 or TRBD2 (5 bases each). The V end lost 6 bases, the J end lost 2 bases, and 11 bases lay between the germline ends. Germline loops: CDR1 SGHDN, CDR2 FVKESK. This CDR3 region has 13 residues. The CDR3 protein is CASSRGYTYEQYF. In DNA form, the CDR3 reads TGTGCCAGCAGTCGGGGCTACACCTACGAGCAGTACTTC.

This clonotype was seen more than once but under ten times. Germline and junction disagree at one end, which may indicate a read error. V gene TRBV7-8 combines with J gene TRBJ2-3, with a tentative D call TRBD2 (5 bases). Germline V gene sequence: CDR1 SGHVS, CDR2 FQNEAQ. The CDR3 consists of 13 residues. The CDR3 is CASGFSGEDTQYF. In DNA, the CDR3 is TGTGCCAGCGGCTTCTCCGGGGAAGATACGCAGTATTTT.